The rows below give T cell receptor beta chains drawn from one sample of a study of shared clonotypes between healthy human individuals. The assay was immunoSEQ multiplex PCR, and TCRdb's table has in-frame clones only and misses some. Here the sample spans some 2.1 million clones, just under 95% being singletons. Sample: naive CD8+ T cells from PBMCs. Receptors originate from a man between 18 and 35 years old in good health. Some clones in this sample may be carry-over from other donors' samples. The CDR3 runs from the conserved cysteine through the conserved F or W. The D gene is left open where the match is weak. The size entry is marked missing in some rows and otherwise reads once, few, many or a size class.

CDR3nt	CDR3aa	v_gene	abundance	j_gene	d_gene
TGCAGCGTGGAAAGGGGTACGGGCTATGGCTACACCTTC	CSVERGTGYGYTF	TRBV29-1	.	TRBJ1-2	.
TGTGCCAGCAGTTTTGAGGGGATGGGGAACACTGAAGCTTTCTTT	CASSFEGMGNTEAFF	TRBV27	once	TRBJ1-1	.
TGTGCCAGCAGTCCCCGACTAGCGGGAGGCACAGATACGCAGTATTTT	CASSPRLAGGTDTQYF	TRBV28	.	TRBJ2-3	TRBD2
TGTGCCAGCAGCACAGGACTAGAGGGGAACTCGGATACGCAGTATTTT	CASSTGLEGNSDTQYF	TRBV5-4	.	TRBJ2-3	TRBD2
TGTGCCAGCAGCCCAGAAGGGCCTAAGTTTGGGGCCAACGTCCTGACTTTC	CASSPEGPKFGANVLTF	TRBV7-9	once	TRBJ2-6	.
TGTGCCAGCAGTTTATTTGGGGTTAGGACTGAAGCTTTCTTT	CASSLFGVRTEAFF	TRBV27	.	TRBJ1-1	.
TGTGCCAGCAGTTTAGGCGGGAGGGAGTGGAAGACCCAGTACTTC	CASSLGGREWKTQYF	TRBV28	.	TRBJ2-5	TRBD2
TGTGCCAGCACCCCCAGGACTAGCGGCTCCTACGAGCAGTACTTC	CASTPRTSGSYEQYF	TRBV27	.	TRBJ2-7	TRBD2
TGTGCCAGCAGCACCCAACGGACAGGGCTGGGGGTAGGGGCCTACAATGAGCAGTTCTTC	CASSTQRTGLGVGAYNEQFF	TRBV13	.	TRBJ2-1	TRBD1
TGTGGCGGAAAACAGAACACCGGGGAGCTGTTTTTT	CGGKQNTGELFF	TRBV7-2	.	TRBJ2-2	.
TGTGCCAGCAGTGAAAGGCAGAGGCTCTACGAGCAGTACTTC	CASSERQRLYEQYF	TRBV2	.	TRBJ2-7	.
TGCGCCAGCAGCCTAGCGGGCAACTCCTACAATGAGCAGTTCTTC	CASSLAGNSYNEQFF	TRBV4-1	few	TRBJ2-1	TRBD2
TGTGCCACCAGCAACCGGGACAGGGGGTCTCACGAGCAGTACTTC	CATSNRDRGSHEQYF	TRBV15	.	TRBJ2-7	TRBD1
TGTGCCAGCAGCCAGGGCGAGAAGACTGAAGCTTTCTTT	CASSQGEKTEAFF	TRBV7-7	.	TRBJ1-1	.
TGTGCCAGCAGCTCAGGACTAGCGGGAGAGCACAATGAGCAGTTCTTC	CASSSGLAGEHNEQFF	TRBV7-9	once	TRBJ2-1	TRBD2
TGTGCCAGCAGTTTAAGGGTTGGCAATCAGCCCCAGCATTTT	CASSLRVGNQPQHF	TRBV28	.	TRBJ1-5	.
TGTGCCAGCAGCCAAACAGGGGGCGCCTGGTACGAGCAGTACTTC	CASSQTGGAWYEQYF	TRBV11-2	.	TRBJ2-7	TRBD1
TGTGCCAGCAGCTTAGAAGACAATGAGCAGTTCTTC	CASSLEDNEQFF	TRBV7-8	.	TRBJ2-1	.
TGTGCCAGCAGCGGTACTCAGGGGGGCGACTATGGCTACACCTTC	CASSGTQGGDYGYTF	TRBV9	.	TRBJ1-2	TRBD1
TGTGCCAGCAAACCTCCCGGGGGACTCACTGAAGCTTTCTTT	CASKPPGGLTEAFF	TRBV6-6	.	TRBJ1-1	.
TGTGCCAGCAGCTTACGGGAGGAGGGCTATGGCTACACCTTC	CASSLREEGYGYTF	TRBV7-9	.	TRBJ1-2	.
TGTGCCAGCAGTGAGTCGTCAGGGCCGTTGTCCTACGAGCAGTACTTC	CASSESSGPLSYEQYF	TRBV27	.	TRBJ2-7	.
TGTGCCAGCAGTTCACGACAGGGGCCGGACGAGCAGTACTTC	CASSSRQGPDEQYF	TRBV28	.	TRBJ2-7	TRBD1
TGTGCCAGCAGCCTAAGACCGGGGGGGGCTAATGAAAAACTGTTTTTT	CASSLRPGGANEKLFF	TRBV11-2	.	TRBJ1-4	.
TGTGCCAGCAGCTTACCGGGTTTAGCGGGCGTCGCCTACGAGCAGTACTTC	CASSLPGLAGVAYEQYF	TRBV11-2	.	TRBJ2-7	TRBD2
TGTGCCAGCAGCTTAGATCGGAGCGAGCAGTACTTC	CASSLDRSEQYF	TRBV11-2	.	TRBJ2-7	.
TGTGCCAGCAGCGGATCAGGGGTAACTGAAGCTTTCTTT	CASSGSGVTEAFF	TRBV9	once	TRBJ1-1	.
TGTGCCAGCAGCCCTAGCAATGAGCAGTTCTTC	CASSPSNEQFF	TRBV9	.	TRBJ2-1	.
TGTGCCAGCAGCCCCAAGGGGCAGCCTAATGAAAAACTGTTTTTT	CASSPKGQPNEKLFF	TRBV7-9	.	TRBJ1-4	.